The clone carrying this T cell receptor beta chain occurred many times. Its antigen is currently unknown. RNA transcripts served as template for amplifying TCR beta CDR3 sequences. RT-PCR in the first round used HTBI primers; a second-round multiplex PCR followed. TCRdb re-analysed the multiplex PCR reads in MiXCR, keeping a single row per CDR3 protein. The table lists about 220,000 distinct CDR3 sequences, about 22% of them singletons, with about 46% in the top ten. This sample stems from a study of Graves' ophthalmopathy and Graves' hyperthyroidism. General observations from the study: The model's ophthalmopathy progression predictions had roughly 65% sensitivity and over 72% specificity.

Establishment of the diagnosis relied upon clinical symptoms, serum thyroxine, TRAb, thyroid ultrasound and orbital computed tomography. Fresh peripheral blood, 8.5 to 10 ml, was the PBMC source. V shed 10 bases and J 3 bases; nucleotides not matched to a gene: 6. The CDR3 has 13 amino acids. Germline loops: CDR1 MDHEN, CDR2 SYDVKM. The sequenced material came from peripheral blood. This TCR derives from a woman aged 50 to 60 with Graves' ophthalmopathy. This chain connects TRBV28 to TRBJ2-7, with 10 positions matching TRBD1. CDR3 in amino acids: CAITDRGHYEQYF. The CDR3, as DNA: TGTGCCATCACCGACAGGGGGCACTACGAGCAGTACTTC.